This T cell receptor (beta chain) came from a study of response to subunit inactivated influenza vaccine (dated by TCRdb to the late 2010s). Regarding the complete study: The study used deep quantitative T cell receptor repertoire profiling to track responses to a trivalent subunit inactivated influenza vaccine. Results and caveats for the whole study, not just this receptor: It was suggested by the authors that each seasonal influenza vaccination may recruit only a limited number of new T cells.

The CDR3 spans 15 residues, from the cysteine through the phenylalanine. The sequence is cut down to CDR3 DNA, 45 bases in frame from base 1. From a lookup of the germline V gene (reference sequence), CDR1 and CDR2 are LNHDA and SQIVND. Trimming takes 7 bases off V and 6 bases off J; junction bases not matched to a gene: 10. As to this clonotype: What antigen it recognizes has not been identified. Base qualities are missing; no much larger clone stands one base away.

The time point label on this specimen signifies: 45 days after influenza vaccine administration. The library relied on RT-PCR. The instrument given in TCRdb is Illumina HiSeq 2500. TCRdb reworked the public reads: Q25 trimming with fastp, MiXCR clone assembly, productive beta chains retained. One record per CDR3 amino acid sequence lists the most common genes and DNA. The sample has some 500,000 distinct CDR3 sequences on record, 10% to 15% of them singletons. The ten largest account for 10% to 15% of the sample. This sequence originates from a man aged 45 to 65 who received an inactivated influenza vaccine. Donor details come from another sample of the same person, matched by shared clones. This chain joins TRBV19 to TRBJ2-1, with 9 bases in between that match TRBD2. Sequencing used PBMCs from blood, obtained more than 35 days after vaccination. The bases are TGTGCCAGTAAGGGAGGGTCTAGCGGGGTCAATGAGCAGTTCTTC. Its coded protein is CASKGGSSGVNEQFF.